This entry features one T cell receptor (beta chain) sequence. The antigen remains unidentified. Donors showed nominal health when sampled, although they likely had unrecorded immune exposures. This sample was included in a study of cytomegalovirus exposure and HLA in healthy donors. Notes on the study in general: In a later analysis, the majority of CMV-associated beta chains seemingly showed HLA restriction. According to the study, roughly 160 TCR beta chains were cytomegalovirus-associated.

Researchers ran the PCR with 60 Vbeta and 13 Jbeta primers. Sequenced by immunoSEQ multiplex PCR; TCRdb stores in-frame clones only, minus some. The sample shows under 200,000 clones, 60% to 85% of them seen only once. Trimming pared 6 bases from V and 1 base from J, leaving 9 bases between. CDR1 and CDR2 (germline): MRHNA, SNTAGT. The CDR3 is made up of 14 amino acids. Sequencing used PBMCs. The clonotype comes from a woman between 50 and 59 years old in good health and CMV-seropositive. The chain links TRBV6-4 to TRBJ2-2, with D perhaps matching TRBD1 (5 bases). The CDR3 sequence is CASSRQMNTGELFF. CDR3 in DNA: TGTGCCAGCAGCCGACAGATGAACACCGGGGAGCTGTTTTTT.